Reported below is one T cell receptor beta chain. This record comes from a study of T cell changes during pregnancy in multiple sclerosis. The repertoire was sequenced with immunoSEQ multiplex PCR; TCRdb's copy has only in-frame clones and lacks some. The sample consists of roughly 40,000 clones, approximately 91% of them appearing once. Looked up from germline, CDR1 is ENHRY and CDR2 is SYGVKD. Trimming removed 3 bases from V and 0 bases from J; junction bases left unmatched: 5. The CDR3 is 16 residues long. The chain carries TRBV10-3 and TRBJ1-5; TRBD1 agrees at 7 bases. This sample comprised CD4+ T cells from peripheral blood mononuclear cells, obtained in the second trimester of pregnancy. The source is a female donor in good health, enrolled as a control in a pregnancy study. CDR3 in amino acids: CAISDSHRGSNQPQHF. The CDR3 region has the DNA TGTGCCATCAGTGACTCCCACAGGGGTAGCAATCAGCCCCAGCATTTT.